This is a list of T cell receptor beta chains from one sample in a study of T cell clonotyping in hematopoietic cell transplantation. TCRdb's copy holds only in-frame clones and misses some; the assay was immunoSEQ multiplex PCR. The sample shows about 11,000 clones, around 86% of them seen only once. This specimen was PBMCs, taken 180 days after allogeneic stem cell transplant. The receptor set was obtained from a male patient aged 60 to 75 who had an allogeneic stem cell transplant from an unrelated donor, so the T cells may come from the graft donor. Some clones in this sample may be carry-over from other donors' samples. The CDR3 runs from the conserved cysteine through the conserved F or W. The order of the fields is D gene, V gene, J gene, clone size, CDR3 DNA, CDR3 protein. D genes are given only for firm matches. For some rows the clone size is stated as once, few or many, or as a class when expanded; others skip it.

D: -; V: TRBV7-8; J: TRBJ1-1; size: once; DNA: TGTGCCAGCAGCTTAGTTTTAGCAGGGCCACAACGTAAAGCTTTCTTT; CDR3: CASSLVLAGPQRKAFF
D: -; V: TRBV5-4; J: TRBJ1-2; size: -; DNA: TGTGCCAGCACCACCGAGGTAACAGTTCTTAGCTATGGCTACACCTTC; CDR3: CASTTEVTVLSYGYTF
D: TRBD1; V: TRBV2; J: TRBJ2-7; size: -; DNA: TGTGCCAGCAGCCCGGACAGGGTGGGCGAGCAGTACTTC; CDR3: CASSPDRVGEQYF
D: -; V: TRBV21-1; J: TRBJ1-2; size: -; DNA: TGTGCCAGCAGCAATTGGGAAGCAGCCAGAGGCTACACCTTC; CDR3: CASSNWEAARGYTF
D: -; V: TRBV5-6; J: TRBJ1-5; size: -; DNA: TGTGCCAGCAGCTTGGATAGCAATCAGCCCCAGCATTTT; CDR3: CASSLDSNQPQHF
D: -; V: TRBV7-9; J: TRBJ1-1; size: -; DNA: TGTGCCAGCAGCCTCTCAAAAGCTTTCTTT; CDR3: CASSLSKAFF
D: TRBD1; V: TRBV4-1; J: TRBJ1-4; size: -; DNA: TGCGCCAGCAGCCAAAGCAGGGGGGTAACTAATGAAAAACTGTTTTTT; CDR3: CASSQSRGVTNEKLFF
D: -; V: TRBV19; J: TRBJ1-2; size: -; DNA: TGTGCCAGTACTCTTCGATGGGACGAAGGCTACACCTTC; CDR3: CASTLRWDEGYTF
D: -; V: TRBV4-1; J: TRBJ2-5; size: -; DNA: TGCGCCAGCAGCCAAGAGTGGAGGGGGGGCGGAGAGACCCAGTACTTC; CDR3: CASSQEWRGGGETQYF
D: -; V: TRBV7-2; J: TRBJ1-2; size: -; DNA: TGTGCCAGCAGCTTAGCGTTGATCGGGGGGCTTGGCGGCTACACCTTC; CDR3: CASSLALIGGLGGYTF
D: -; V: TRBV10-3; J: TRBJ1-2; size: -; DNA: TGTGCCATCAGTGAGCGGAAAACCTGGGAAGGACTGGGGAACTATGGCTACACCTTC; CDR3: CAISERKTWEGLGNYGYTF
D: -; V: TRBV4-2; J: TRBJ1-5; size: -; DNA: TGTGCCAGCAGCCAAGAAGAGATTAGCAATCAGCCCCAGCATTTT; CDR3: CASSQEEISNQPQHF
D: -; V: TRBV6-5; J: TRBJ1-1; size: few; DNA: TGTGCCAGCAGTGAGGTGTCGTACACTGAAGCTTTCTTT; CDR3: CASSEVSYTEAFF
D: -; V: TRBV6-6; J: TRBJ2-7; size: -; DNA: TGTGCCAGCAGTTACTCGAAAGGGACCTACGAGCAGTACTTC; CDR3: CASSYSKGTYEQYF
D: -; V: TRBV4-1; J: TRBJ1-4; size: few; DNA: TGCGCCAGCAGCGGGGATGAACTGTTTTTT; CDR3: CASSGDELFF
D: -; V: TRBV30; J: TRBJ1-2; size: -; DNA: TGTGCCTGGAGTGTTGGGAGGAGCCTTTATGGCTACACCTTC; CDR3: CAWSVGRSLYGYTF
D: -; V: TRBV19; J: TRBJ1-1; size: -; DNA: TGTGCCAGTAGCCCTATGTCCGGACAGTGGAACACTGAAGCTTTCTTT; CDR3: CASSPMSGQWNTEAFF
D: -; V: TRBV2; J: TRBJ2-1; size: -; DNA: TGTGCCAGTACAGGGACCGTAGCTCCGAATGAGCAGTTCTTC; CDR3: CASTGTVAPNEQFF
D: TRBD1; V: TRBV25-1; J: TRBJ2-3; size: -; DNA: TGTGCCAGCGCCGGGACAGGGGGACCAGATACGCAGTATTTT; CDR3: CASAGTGGPDTQYF
D: -; V: TRBV10-3; J: TRBJ2-7; size: -; DNA: TGTGCCAGTGACACGGGACCCGGCTCCTACGAGCAGTACTTC; CDR3: CASDTGPGSYEQYF
D: -; V: TRBV5-1; J: TRBJ2-3; size: -; DNA: TGCGCCAGCAGCTTGGTCGGGGGCCTCACAGATACGCAGTATTTT; CDR3: CASSLVGGLTDTQYF
D: -; V: TRBV6-5; J: TRBJ1-1; size: -; DNA: TGTGCCAGCACCACGTGGAGGGGGTACACTGAAGCTTTCTTT; CDR3: CASTTWRGYTEAFF
D: -; V: TRBV4-2; J: TRBJ1-4; size: -; DNA: TGTGCCAGCAGCCAAGATCCGGATCCAACTAATGAAAAACTGTTTTTT; CDR3: CASSQDPDPTNEKLFF
D: TRBD2; V: TRBV9; J: TRBJ2-1; size: -; DNA: TGTGCCAGCAGCTTGACCGGGACTAGAAGCGAGCAGTTCTTC; CDR3: CASSLTGTRSEQFF
D: TRBD1; V: TRBV4-3; J: TRBJ1-2; size: -; DNA: TGCGCCAGCAGCCAACTACAGGGGGTAGATGGCTACACCTTC; CDR3: CASSQLQGVDGYTF
D: -; V: TRBV7-9; J: TRBJ2-6; size: -; DNA: TGTGCCAGCAGCTTAGTTGCGGGCTCAACCAACGTCCTGACTTTC; CDR3: CASSLVAGSTNVLTF
D: TRBD1; V: TRBV19; J: TRBJ1-5; size: -; DNA: TGTGCCAGTAGTTACCGGGACAGGGGCCCTCAGCCCCAGCATTTT; CDR3: CASSYRDRGPQPQHF
D: -; V: TRBV6-5; J: TRBJ2-7; size: -; DNA: TGTGCCAGCAGTTACTCGGAACACCCCGTCCGCGAGCAGTACTTC; CDR3: CASSYSEHPVREQYF
D: -; V: TRBV7-9; J: TRBJ1-2; size: -; DNA: TGTGCCAGCAGCCCCCTAGGGCTAGCTAACTATGGCTACACCTTC; CDR3: CASSPLGLANYGYTF
D: -; V: TRBV19; J: TRBJ1-1; size: -; DNA: TGTGCCAGTTCGCAGGGGTCACCGAACACTGAAGCTTTCTTT; CDR3: CASSQGSPNTEAFF
D: -; V: TRBV7-9; J: TRBJ1-6; size: -; DNA: TGTGCCAGCAGCTTAGAACAGTATAATTCACCCCTCCACTTT; CDR3: CASSLEQYNSPLHF
D: -; V: TRBV5-1; J: TRBJ1-4; size: once; DNA: TGCGCCAGCAGCTTGTCCGGGGGCGCCGATGAAAAACTGTTTTTT; CDR3: CASSLSGGADEKLFF
D: -; V: TRBV2; J: TRBJ1-6; size: -; DNA: TGTGCCAGCACAATGGACCCCAATTCACCCCTCCACTTT; CDR3: CASTMDPNSPLHF
D: TRBD1; V: TRBV4-3; J: TRBJ1-2; size: -; DNA: TGCGCCAGCAGCCAACCGACAGGGGTGGGCTACACCTTC; CDR3: CASSQPTGVGYTF
D: -; V: TRBV10-3; J: TRBJ2-3; size: -; DNA: TGTGCCATCAGTGCATTGGACACCACAGATACGCAGTATTTT; CDR3: CAISALDTTDTQYF
D: TRBD1; V: TRBV2; J: TRBJ1-2; size: -; DNA: TGTGCCAGCAGTGGGACAGGGGGCCCCTATGGCTACACCTTC; CDR3: CASSGTGGPYGYTF
D: -; V: TRBV7-2; J: TRBJ2-2; size: -; DNA: TGTGCCAGCAGCCCGCGGGGCAGGGAGCTGTTTTTT; CDR3: CASSPRGRELFF
D: -; V: TRBV5-1; J: TRBJ1-4; size: -; DNA: TGCGCCAGCAGCTCCAGGGAGGGGAATGAAAAACTGTTTTTT; CDR3: CASSSREGNEKLFF
D: TRBD1; V: TRBV19; J: TRBJ1-5; size: -; DNA: TGTGCCAGTAGTGGACAGGCGGGGCAGCCCCAGCATTTT; CDR3: CASSGQAGQPQHF
D: TRBD1; V: TRBV7-7; J: TRBJ2-7; size: -; DNA: TGTGCTAGCAGCCCGAGACAGGGGGCCTCCTACGAGCAGTACTTC; CDR3: CASSPRQGASYEQYF
D: -; V: TRBV15; J: TRBJ1-3; size: -; DNA: TGTGCCACCAGCAGAGGCGGGGACGTCGGAAACACCATATATTTT; CDR3: CATSRGGDVGNTIYF
D: TRBD1; V: TRBV10-3; J: TRBJ1-1; size: -; DNA: TGTGCCATCAGTTTTGACAGGGGCACTGAAGCTTTCTTT; CDR3: CAISFDRGTEAFF
D: -; V: TRBV19; J: TRBJ1-2; size: -; DNA: TGTGCCAGTAGTATGGTCAATCGAGGTTCTGGCTACACCTTC; CDR3: CASSMVNRGSGYTF